These T cell receptor beta chains were read from a single sample in a study of T cells after posttransplantation cyclophosphamide. Data came from immunoSEQ multiplex PCR; TCRdb stores just in-frame clones and leaves some out. The data show 40,000 to 55,000 clones, with none appearing a single time. The material sequenced was PBMCs. These receptors all come from a man aged 35-49 years in good health, CMV-negative, and a related stem cell transplant donor. Both conserved end residues are part of each CDR3. Each record gives: clone size, J gene, CDR3 length, V gene, D gene, CDR3 protein, CDR3 DNA. The D gene is left open where the match is weak. Clone size appears in some rows only: once, few, many, or a class for an expanded clone.

many,TRBJ2-2,15,TRBV27,TRBD1,CASSYGTGNHGELFF,TGTGCCAGCAGTTACGGGACAGGGAATCACGGGGAGCTGTTTTTT
many,TRBJ1-2,14,TRBV18,.,CASSEDSYTYGYTF,TGTGCCAGCTCGGAGGACAGTTATACCTATGGCTACACCTTC
many,TRBJ2-2,15,TRBV13,TRBD1,CASSGGQDITGELFF,TGTGCCAGCAGCGGGGGACAGGACATCACCGGGGAGCTGTTTTTT
many,TRBJ2-2,14,TRBV5-1,.,CASSWGEVAGELFF,TGCGCCAGCAGCTGGGGGGAAGTAGCCGGGGAGCTGTTTTTT
many,TRBJ2-1,14,TRBV11-3,.,CASSLGPSQREQFF,TGTGCCAGCAGCTTAGGGCCTAGCCAACGTGAGCAGTTCTTC
few,TRBJ1-2,13,TRBV6-1,.,CASTPGRNYGYTF,TGTGCCAGCACCCCCGGCAGGAACTATGGCTACACCTTC
many,TRBJ2-1,16,TRBV7-9,TRBD2,CASSLIMIAGGNEQFF,TGTGCCAGCAGCTTAATCATGATAGCGGGAGGCAATGAGCAGTTCTTC
many,TRBJ2-2,13,TRBV27,.,CASSHGGYGELFF,TGTGCCAGCAGTCACGGGGGTTACGGGGAGCTGTTTTTT
many,TRBJ2-5,19,TRBV7-7,.,CASSSPRVGTGVLVETQYF,TGTGCCAGCAGCTCGCCCCGGGTGGGAACGGGAGTATTGGTAGAGACCCAGTACTTC
many,TRBJ2-3,12,TRBV4-2,.,CASSPQGDTQYF,TGTGCCAGCAGCCCCCAGGGCGATACGCAGTATTTT
many,TRBJ1-2,12,TRBV5-1,.,CASSFLGNGYTF,TGCGCCAGCAGCTTCCTCGGGAATGGCTACACCTTC
many,TRBJ2-7,14,TRBV29-1,TRBD2,CSVNLLAGGYEQYF,TGCAGCGTTAATTTACTAGCGGGAGGATATGAGCAGTACTTC
many,TRBJ2-2,15,TRBV21-1,.,CASSKPLLDTGELFF,TGTGCCAGCAGCAAACCTTTACTAGACACCGGGGAGCTGTTTTTT
many,TRBJ2-7,16,TRBV28,.,CASSLLYTGSSYEQYF,TGTGCCAGCAGTTTACTTTATACAGGGAGCTCCTACGAGCAGTACTTC
many,TRBJ2-3,14,TRBV28,TRBD1,CASSRDSSTDTQYF,TGTGCCAGCAGCCGGGACAGCAGCACAGATACGCAGTATTTT
many,TRBJ2-1,14,TRBV10-2,.,CASSYSGLRDEQFF,TGCGCCAGCAGTTATAGCGGCCTCCGGGATGAGCAGTTCTTC
many,TRBJ1-3,14,TRBV6-1,.,CASSGHFSGNTIYF,TGTGCCAGCAGCGGACACTTCTCTGGAAACACCATATATTTT
many,TRBJ1-1,18,TRBV27,TRBD1,CASSLLRITGGMNTEAFF,TGTGCCAGCAGTTTACTGCGTATAACAGGGGGCATGAACACTGAAGCTTTCTTT
many,TRBJ2-7,16,TRBV16,TRBD1,CASSQQGTGLVYEQYF,TGTGCCAGCAGCCAACAGGGGACAGGGTTGGTCTACGAGCAGTACTTC
many,TRBJ2-1,18,TRBV28,TRBD2,CASTRGGVAGDRGNEQFF,TGTGCCAGCACCCGGGGGGGGGTAGCGGGAGACCGGGGCAATGAGCAGTTCTTC
many,TRBJ2-5,14,TRBV5-1,.,CASSLEGGVETQYF,TGCGCCAGCAGCTTGGAGGGGGGGGTAGAGACCCAGTACTTC
many,TRBJ1-3,14,TRBV5-1,.,CASSLAGYGNTIYF,TGCGCCAGCAGCTTGGCAGGATACGGAAACACCATATATTTT
.,TRBJ1-1,13,TRBV6-5,TRBD1,CASSRQGSTEAFF,TGTGCCAGCAGTCGACAGGGTTCCACTGAAGCTTTCTTT
many,TRBJ1-1,17,TRBV29-1,TRBD1,CSVGQGRTGTLNTEAFF,TGCAGCGTTGGCCAGGGGAGGACAGGAACCTTGAACACTGAAGCTTTCTTT
.,TRBJ1-6,16,TRBV6-5,TRBD1,CASSYGAGGNNSPLHF,TGTGCCAGCAGTTACGGTGCAGGGGGCAATAATTCACCCCTCCACTTT
many,TRBJ2-7,14,TRBV5-4,TRBD1,CASSFLGGSGEQYF,TGTGCCAGCAGCTTTTTAGGGGGCTCCGGCGAGCAGTACTTC
.,TRBJ2-1,16,TRBV30,TRBD2,CAWSVVAVAGDNEQFF,TGTGCCTGGAGTGTAGTAGCGGTAGCGGGAGACAATGAGCAGTTCTTC
many,TRBJ1-1,15,TRBV18,TRBD1,CASSVGGGMNTEAFF,TGTGCCAGCTCAGTAGGGGGCGGGATGAACACTGAAGCTTTCTTT
many,TRBJ2-3,16,TRBV9,TRBD2,CASSPRTSGGLDTQYF,TGTGCCAGCAGCCCCCGGACTAGCGGGGGGTTAGATACGCAGTATTTT
many,TRBJ2-7,14,TRBV19,TRBD1,CASSVTGQGNEQYF,TGTGCCAGTAGTGTAACGGGACAGGGTAACGAGCAGTACTTC
many,TRBJ1-1,16,TRBV28,.,CASRPDTRLMNTEAFF,TGTGCCAGCAGACCGGACACCAGGCTCATGAACACTGAAGCTTTCTTT